This TCR beta chain was retrieved from a study of blood T cells in healthy people across ages. Broader study findings: While age rose, TCR beta diversity per million T cells dropped in a roughly linear way. Unknown CMV status may confound age-related changes in expanded clones.

Alongside a J-beta primer mix, a sample-barcoded 5' primer served in a second PCR lasting about 7 to 11 cycles. MiXCR, run by TCRdb on the 5' RACE reads, gives a single entry per CDR3 protein. The sample includes roughly 1,100,000 distinct CDR3 sequences, around 25% seen only once; the top ten take less than 0.75%. This CDR3 contains 14 residues. Germline-derived CDR1 and CDR2 are SGHNT and YENEEA. Notes on this clonotype: Its antigen is unidentified.

The same data also contributed to another study, on T cells of mothers and their children. As that report states: All extracted RNA went into cDNA synthesis, about 1.4 ug per 15 ul. From each mother came over 8 million TCR beta CDR3 reads, and from each child came 2.5 million to 3.5 million.

The receptor was isolated from a girl aged 2 to 10 in good health. Sequencing used blood. V and J are TRBV11-3 and TRBJ2-5; a weak D match, TRBD2 (5 bases). The last part of the DNA fits TRBJ2-1 better; the J call may be wrong. CDR3 DNA sequence: TGTGCCAGCAGCTTAGATGGGGAACTAGATGAGCAGTTCTTC. It translates to CASSLDGELDEQFF.